This TCR beta chain derives from a study of molecular identifiers for immune sequencing clone quantification. Previously described methods and listed TCR primers produced bulk TCR libraries. TCRdb reprocessed the PCR reads with MiXCR, giving one entry per CDR3 protein. Among 60,000 to 70,000 distinct CDR3 sequences listed, about a fifth were seen once. Many counts were recorded for this clonotype. Germline V CDR1 and CDR2: SEHNR, FQNEAQ (reference sequence). The CDR3 runs to 12 residues. With V trimmed by 10 bases and J by 4 bases, 6 bases remained unmatched. The gene calls are TRBV7-9 and TRBJ1-1; 7 bases match TRBD1. The sequenced material came from naive CD8+ T cells from blood, with Jurkat cell RNA spiked in. The sample's subset: FACS-sorted CD8+CD4-CCR7+CD45RA+ naive T cells. This receptor was identified in a human donor in good health. Some libraries in this study had Jurkat cell RNA spiked in. The CDR3 reads CATAGGGTEAFF. The CDR3 DNA is TGTGCCACCGCAGGGGGAGGCACTGAAGCTTTCTTT.